The 26 T cell receptor beta chains in this list originate from one sample, sequenced in a study of T-cell memory formation after mild COVID-19 (dated by TCRdb to about 2021). Receptors were amplified or captured by 5' RACE. The sequencing machine was an Illumina NovaSeq 6000. TCRdb trimmed public reads at Q25 via fastp, called clones via MiXCR and kept in-frame beta chains. Rows are unified per CDR3 protein, each entry keeping the most common DNA and genes. Here the sample has about 140,000 distinct CDR3 sequences; around 15% occur a single time. Of the sample, 25% to 30% is held by the ten largest clones. Sequencing was done on a sample of PBMCs or a T cell subset sorted from them (not recorded which). The receptors here all came from an adult woman who had mild COVID-19 (a few samples of this study predate the infection). The sample titles of this study are shuffled in the database, so cell type and time point are left out; the donor was told from shared clones.

The chain carries TRBV4-3 and TRBJ2-5; 8 bases line up with TRBD1. This CDR3 contains 17 residues. The V gene's germline CDR1 is LGHNA and CDR2 YSLEER. V shed 0 bases and J 6 bases; nucleotides not matched to a gene: 12. CDR3 nucleotides: TGCGCCAGCAGCCAAGATCTGGGGCAGGGGGCAAAAAAGACCCAGTACTTC. Translation gives CASSQDLGQGAKKTQYF.

This chain links TRBV5-1 with TRBJ1-5; D ambiguous. CDR1 and CDR2 (germline): SGHRS, YFSETQ. CDR3 length: 15 residues. V was pared by 0 bases and J by 6 bases, with 13 bases between. The CDR3 loop is CASSLGTSDGQPQHF. The CDR3 DNA sequence: TGCGCCAGCAGCTTGGGGACTAGTGATGGTCAGCCCCAGCATTTT.

The J gene is TRBJ2-5, the V gene TRBV12-3 or TRBV12-4, with D possibly being TRBD2 (6 bases). The germline V and J ends were trimmed by 8 bases and 10 bases, with 17 bases remaining between them. This CDR3 region has 12 residues. As DNA, the CDR3 is TGTGCCAGCGGCTTATCGGGGGAGGTCCAGTACTTC. This sequence encodes CASGLSGEVQYF.

The chain uses TRBV29-1 and TRBJ2-1; TRBD2 is a possible D gene (5 bases). The length of the CDR3 is 13 residues. Germline V CDR1 and CDR2: SQVTM, ANQGSEA. The germline V and J ends were trimmed by 6 bases and 8 bases, with 17 bases remaining between them. This CDR3 reads CSVSPGVSDEQFF. CDR3 DNA: TGCAGCGTGTCCCCCGGGGTTAGCGATGAGCAGTTCTTC.

This clonotype was seen repeatedly, ten times or more. The J gene is TRBJ2-5, the V gene TRBV4-3; weak D call: TRBD2 (5 bases). Germline CDR1 is LGHNA and CDR2 is YSLEER. The V gene lost 4 bases and the J gene lost 2 bases, with 11 bases spanning the gap. The CDR3 contains 14 residues. CDR3 bases: TGCGCCAGCAGCCCGCGAGAGCGGCAAGAGACCCAGTACTTC. Its translation: CASSPRERQETQYF.

This chain links TRBV20-1 with TRBJ2-2; D is unclear. CDR3 length equals 12 residues. The germline V gene has CDR1 DFQATT and CDR2 SNEGSKA (reference sequence). V was pared by 3 bases and J by 3 bases, with 5 bases between. The CDR3 DNA reads as TGCAGTGCTAGGGTCTACACCGGGGAGCTGTTTTTT. Translation: CSARVYTGELFF.

This clonotype was found many times. The chain recombines TRBV4-1 with TRBJ2-2; the D is unclear. CDR3 length: 16 amino acids. Germline CDR1 is MGHRA and CDR2 is YSYEKL. Trimming shortened V by 4 bases and J by 1 base, and 13 bases separated the two germline ends. The CDR3 reads CASSLTQIQNTGELFF. As DNA, the CDR3 is TGCGCCAGCAGCCTCACACAGATCCAGAACACCGGGGAGCTGTTTTTT.

The chain links TRBV18 to TRBJ2-2; no firm D call. The CDR3 has 14 amino acids. V shed 3 bases and J shed 6 bases, with 11 bases lying between them. Germline V gives CDR1 KGHSH, CDR2 LQKENI. CDR3 sequence reads: CASSPRERPGELFF. The CDR3 region has the DNA TGTGCCAGCTCACCTCGTGAGAGACCCGGGGAGCTGTTTTTT.

In the case of this clonotype: A much more abundant neighbour one base away suggests this may be a read error. V gene TRBV12-3 or TRBV12-4 combines with J gene TRBJ2-1, with no clear D. The CDR3 totals 14 residues. The germline V and J ends were trimmed by 5 bases and 12 bases, with 20 bases remaining between them. The CDR3 sequence: CASSPLRRLHGQFF. The CDR3 DNA is TGTGCCAGCAGTCCTCTACGGCGGTTACATGGGCAGTTCTTC.

The V gene is TRBV5-6, the J gene TRBJ1-1, with TRBD1 matching 8 bases. The CDR3 extends over 13 amino acids. From germline, CDR1 is SGHDT and CDR2 YYEEEE. V shed 2 bases, J shed 6 bases, and the junction held 3 bases outside the gene matches. This chain's CDR3 is CASSLQGGAEAFF. DNA for the CDR3: TGTGCCAGCAGCTTACAGGGGGGCGCTGAAGCTTTCTTT.

This clonotype was seen repeatedly, ten times or more. The V and J genes are TRBV6-5 and TRBJ1-1, with D maybe TRBD1 (5 bases). The CDR3 has 11 residues. Between the trimmed V and J ends, which lost 7 bases and 11 bases, there was a span of 14 bases. In germline, CDR1 is MNHEY, CDR2 SVGAGI. The CDR3 sequence is CASKKGSWAFF. CDR3 DNA sequence: TGTGCCAGCAAAAAGGGGTCATGGGCTTTCTTT.

This CDR3 reads CASRGKGHSFPYEQYF. The CDR3 coding sequence is TGTGCCAGCAGGGGGAAGGGACACTCCTTTCCCTACGAGCAGTACTTC. The chain joins TRBV6-5 to TRBJ2-7, with D perhaps matching TRBD1 (6 bases). The CDR3 has 16 amino acids. The germline V and J ends were trimmed by 6 bases and 2 bases, with 20 bases remaining between them. In germline, CDR1 is MNHEY, CDR2 SVGAGI.

This clonotype was detected ten times or more. This sequence joins TRBV19 and TRBJ2-1; D ambiguous. Trimming left V 5 bases short and J 3 bases short, with 11 bases between. The CDR3 runs to 14 residues. Germline V lookup: CDR1 LNHDA, CDR2 SQIVND (reference sequence). CDR3 protein: CASSLPERYNEQFF. Written as DNA, the CDR3 is TGTGCCAGTAGTCTCCCGGAACGCTACAATGAGCAGTTCTTC.

This clonotype was seen more than once but under ten times. V gene TRBV7-2 combines with J gene TRBJ2-1; tentatively, D is TRBD2 (6 bases). The V gene lost 5 bases and the J gene lost 2 bases, with 13 bases spanning the gap. This CDR3 is 15 amino acids long. Germline V gene data show CDR1 as SGHTA and CDR2 as FQGNSA. This chain's CDR3 is CASSIRDSAYNEQFF. The CDR3 DNA follows: TGTGCCAGCAGCATCCGGGACTCCGCCTACAATGAGCAGTTCTTC.

This clonotype was counted at least ten times. The chain links TRBV7-9 to TRBJ2-2; the match to TRBD2 covers 12 bases. Germline loops: CDR1 SEHNR, CDR2 FQNEAQ (reference sequence). The V segment lost 5 bases and the J segment 0 bases; nucleotides outside the gene matches: 16. This CDR3 has 21 residues. Written as DNA, the CDR3 is TGTGCCAGCAGCCGCCCCGGGACTAGCGGGTCTCTAATCGCGAACACCGGGGAGCTGTTTTTT. Translating it yields CASSRPGTSGSLIANTGELFF.

The V gene is TRBV3-1, the J gene TRBJ2-3, with D tentatively TRBD1 or TRBD2 (7 bases each). This CDR3 region has 16 residues. V dropped 4 bases and J dropped 0 bases, with 14 bases sitting between them. Germline V gene sequence: CDR1 LGHDT, CDR2 YNNKEL (reference sequence). As DNA, the CDR3 is TGTGCCAGCAGCCCAGGGGGAGGGGGAAGCACAGATACGCAGTATTTT. Its translation: CASSPGGGGSTDTQYF.

Only a few counts were recorded for this clonotype. V gene TRBV10-3 combines with J gene TRBJ2-7, with 10 bases lining up with TRBD1. This CDR3 contains 14 residues. V was clipped by 5 bases and J by 0 bases; unmatched bases: 1. Germline-derived CDR1 and CDR2 are ENHRY and SYGVKD. The CDR3 sequence: CAISRTGGSYEQYF. CDR3 coding DNA: TGTGCCATCAGTCGGACAGGGGGCTCCTACGAGCAGTACTTC.

This clonotype was seen at least ten times. The rearrangement joins TRBV9 to TRBJ2-5; D could derive from TRBD1 or TRBD2 (5 bases each). The V end lost 8 bases, the J end lost 3 bases, and 17 bases lay between the germline ends. Per germline, CDR1 SGDLS and CDR2 YYNGEE. The CDR3 consists of 14 residues. The CDR3 bases are TGTGCCAGTACCCCGTGGGACGGAGAAGAGACCCAGTACTTC. Amino acids: CASTPWDGEETQYF.

This clonotype occurred many times. This chain links TRBV3-1 with TRBJ2-1; 8 nucleotides line up with TRBD1. V gave up 4 bases and J gave up 3 bases; unmatched junction bases: 5. This CDR3 is 15 amino acids long. Germline assignment: CDR1 LGHDT and CDR2 YNNKEL (reference sequence). The CDR3 DNA reads TGTGCCAGCAGCCTTGGACAGGGAGTCTACAATGAGCAGTTCTTC. Its protein product is CASSLGQGVYNEQFF.

The chain recombines TRBV5-5 with TRBJ2-7; the match to TRBD2 covers 7 bases. V was pared by 1 base and J by 5 bases, with 6 bases of the junction left unmatched. The CDR3 extends over 14 amino acids. Germline lookup yields CDR1 SGHKS and CDR2 YYEKEE (reference sequence). CDR3 sequence: CASSLIAGNHEQYF. The CDR3 bases are TGTGCCAGCAGCTTGATAGCGGGTAATCACGAGCAGTACTTC.

The J gene is TRBJ1-1, the V gene TRBV7-6; tentatively, D is TRBD1 (6 bases). Deletions cut 4 bases from V and 1 base from J, with 16 bases between. The CDR3 sequence is 16 residues long. Germline V gives CDR1 SGHVS, CDR2 FNYEAQ. The CDR3 is CASSSHRDNKNTEAFF. The CDR3 DNA is TGTGCCAGCAGCTCACACCGGGACAATAAGAACACTGAAGCTTTCTTT.

The V and J genes are TRBV5-6 and TRBJ2-1, with 7 nucleotides matching TRBD1. V was pared by 4 bases and J by 0 bases, with 7 bases of the junction left unmatched. Germline CDR1 SGHDT, CDR2 YYEEEE. The CDR3 totals 16 residues. In DNA, the CDR3 is TGTGCCAGCAGCCGGGACAGAGCTAGCTCCTACAATGAGCAGTTCTTC. Amino acid sequence: CASSRDRASSYNEQFF.

The table lists this clonotype with a count of one. The rearrangement joins TRBV10-3 to TRBJ1-4, with 7 bases lining up with TRBD1. CDR3 length equals 14 residues. V lost 2 bases and J lost 4; bases outside the gene matches: 1. Germline CDR1 is ENHRY and CDR2 is SYGVKD. The CDR3: CAISEGTVNEKLFF. The CDR3, as DNA: TGTGCCATCAGTGAGGGGACAGTTAATGAAAAACTGTTTTTT.

This rearrangement joins TRBV5-1 to TRBJ1-1; 9 bases align to TRBD1. V was clipped by 3 bases and J by 7 bases; unmatched bases: 10. This CDR3 spans 15 amino acids. CDR1 and CDR2 from the germline V gene are SGHRS and YFSETQ. This chain's CDR3 is CASSSDRGPLIEAFF. For the CDR3, the DNA is TGCGCCAGCAGCTCGGACAGGGGCCCCCTGATTGAAGCTTTCTTT.

This clonotype was picked up a small number of times. This chain links TRBV19 with TRBJ2-7; D is unclear. The CDR3 extends over 14 amino acids. Germline CDR1 and CDR2: LNHDA and SQIVND (reference sequence). Trimming removed 6 bases from V and 0 bases from J, with 12 bases in between. The CDR3 region has the DNA TGTGCCAGTAGCATCTCGGACCACTCCTACGAGCAGTACTTC. This encodes CASSISDHSYEQYF.

This clonotype was seen only a few times. This chain uses TRBV4-1 with TRBJ2-4; D not certain. The CDR3 totals 15 residues. V lost 0 bases and J 4 bases, leaving 10 bases between the germline ends. Germline loops: CDR1 MGHRA, CDR2 YSYEKL. The CDR3: CASSQDSQAKNIQYF. In DNA form, the CDR3 reads TGCGCCAGCAGCCAAGATTCGCAGGCGAAAAACATTCAGTACTTC.